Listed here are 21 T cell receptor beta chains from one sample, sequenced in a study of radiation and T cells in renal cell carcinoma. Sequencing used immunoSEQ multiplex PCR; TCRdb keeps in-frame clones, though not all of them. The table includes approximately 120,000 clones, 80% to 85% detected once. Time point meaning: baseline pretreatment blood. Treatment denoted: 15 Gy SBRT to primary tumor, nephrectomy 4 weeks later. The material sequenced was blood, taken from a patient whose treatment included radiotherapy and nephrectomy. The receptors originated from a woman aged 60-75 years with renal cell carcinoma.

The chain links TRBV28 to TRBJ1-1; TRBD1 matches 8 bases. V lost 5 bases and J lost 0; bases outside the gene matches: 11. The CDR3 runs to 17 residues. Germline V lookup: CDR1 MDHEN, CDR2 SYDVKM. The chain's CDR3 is CASSQTGAIFMNTEAFF. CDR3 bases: TGTGCCAGCAGTCAGACAGGGGCGATTTTTATGAACACTGAAGCTTTCTTT. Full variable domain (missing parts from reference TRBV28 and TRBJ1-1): DVKVTQSSRYLVKRTGEKVFLECVQDMDHENMFWYRQDPGLGLRLIYFSYDVKMKEKGDIPEGYSVSREKKERFSLILESASTNQTSMYLCASSQTGAIFMNTEAFFGQGTRLTVV.

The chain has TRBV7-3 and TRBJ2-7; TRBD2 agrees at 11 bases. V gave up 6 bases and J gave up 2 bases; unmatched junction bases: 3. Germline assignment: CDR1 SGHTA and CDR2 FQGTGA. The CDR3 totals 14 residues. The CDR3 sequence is CASSLAGGPYEQYF. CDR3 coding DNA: TGTGCCAGCAGTTTAGCGGGAGGGCCCTACGAGCAGTACTTC.

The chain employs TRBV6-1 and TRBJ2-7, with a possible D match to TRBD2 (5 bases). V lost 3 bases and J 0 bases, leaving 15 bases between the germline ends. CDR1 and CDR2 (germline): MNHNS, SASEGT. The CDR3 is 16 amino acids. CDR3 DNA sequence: TGTGCCAGCAGTGATGGTAGAGGGTTGGGCTCCTACGAGCAGTACTTC. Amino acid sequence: CASSDGRGLGSYEQYF.

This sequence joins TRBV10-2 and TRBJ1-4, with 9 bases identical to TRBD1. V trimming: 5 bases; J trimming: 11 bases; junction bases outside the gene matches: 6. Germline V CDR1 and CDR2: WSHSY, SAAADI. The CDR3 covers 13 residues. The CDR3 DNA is TGCGCCAGCAGTACCGGGACAGGGTGGAAACTGTTTTTT. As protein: CASSTGTGWKLFF.

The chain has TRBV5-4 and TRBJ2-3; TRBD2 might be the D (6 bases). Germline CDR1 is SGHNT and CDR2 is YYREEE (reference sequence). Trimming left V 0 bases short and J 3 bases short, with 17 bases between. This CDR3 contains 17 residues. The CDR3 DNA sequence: TGTGCCAGCAGCTTGGCCGGCGGGATTGTAGTAACAGATACGCAGTATTTT. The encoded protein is CASSLAGGIVVTDTQYF.

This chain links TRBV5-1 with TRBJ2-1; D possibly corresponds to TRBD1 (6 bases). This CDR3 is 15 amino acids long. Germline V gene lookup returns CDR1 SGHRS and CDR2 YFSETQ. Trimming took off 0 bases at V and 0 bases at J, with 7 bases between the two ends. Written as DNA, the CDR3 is TGCGCCAGCAGCTTGGCAGGGGTCTCCTACAATGAGCAGTTCTTC. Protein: CASSLAGVSYNEQFF.

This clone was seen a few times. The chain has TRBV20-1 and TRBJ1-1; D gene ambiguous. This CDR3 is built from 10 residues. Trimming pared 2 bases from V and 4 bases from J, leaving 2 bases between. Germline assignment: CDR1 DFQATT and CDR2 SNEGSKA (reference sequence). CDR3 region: CSARTTEAFF. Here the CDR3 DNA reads TGCAGTGCTAGAACCACTGAAGCTTTCTTT.

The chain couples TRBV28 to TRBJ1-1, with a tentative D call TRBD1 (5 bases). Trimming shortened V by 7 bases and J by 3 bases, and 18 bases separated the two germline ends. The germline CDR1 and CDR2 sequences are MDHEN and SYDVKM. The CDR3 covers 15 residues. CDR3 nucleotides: TGTGCCAGCACAGGGTTTGGAATATTGGACACTGAAGCTTTCTTT. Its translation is CASTGFGILDTEAFF.

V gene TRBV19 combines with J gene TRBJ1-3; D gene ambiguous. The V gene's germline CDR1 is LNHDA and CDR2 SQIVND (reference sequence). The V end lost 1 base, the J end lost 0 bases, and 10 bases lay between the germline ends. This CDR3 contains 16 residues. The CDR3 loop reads CASSIVARRSGNTIYF. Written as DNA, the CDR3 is TGTGCCAGTAGTATAGTAGCAAGACGCTCTGGAAACACCATATATTTT.

The CDR3 loop is CASSSPGTVDTEAFF. In DNA form, the CDR3 reads TGTGCCAGCAGCTCACCCGGGACAGTGGACACTGAAGCTTTCTTT. The V call is TRBV5-4, the J call TRBJ1-1, with 7 nucleotides matching TRBD1. The CDR3 sequence is 15 residues long. Germline V gene data show CDR1 as SGHNT and CDR2 as YYREEE (reference sequence). The trim removed 3 bases at V and 3 bases at J, leaving 8 bases unmatched.

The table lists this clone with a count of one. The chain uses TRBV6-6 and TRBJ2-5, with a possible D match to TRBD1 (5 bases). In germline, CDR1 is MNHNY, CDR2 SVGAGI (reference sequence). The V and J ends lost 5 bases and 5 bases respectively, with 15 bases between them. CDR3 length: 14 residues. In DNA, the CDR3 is TGTGCCAGCAGTGCCTCATCTGGGGCGGAGACCCAGTACTTC. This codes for CASSASSGAETQYF.

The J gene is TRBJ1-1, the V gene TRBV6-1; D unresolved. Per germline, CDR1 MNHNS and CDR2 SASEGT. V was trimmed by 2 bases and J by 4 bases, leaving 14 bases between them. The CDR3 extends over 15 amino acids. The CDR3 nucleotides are TGTGCCAGCAGTGAAATCGTGGCAGACGGCACTGAAGCTTTCTTT. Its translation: CASSEIVADGTEAFF.

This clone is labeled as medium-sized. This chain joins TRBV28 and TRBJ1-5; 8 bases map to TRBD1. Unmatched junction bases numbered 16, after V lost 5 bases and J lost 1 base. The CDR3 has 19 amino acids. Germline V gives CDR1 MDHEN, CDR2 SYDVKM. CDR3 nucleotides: TGTGCCAGCAGTCCTATAGGACAGGGAAAAAGGATAAGCAATCAGCCCCAGCATTTT. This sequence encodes CASSPIGQGKRISNQPQHF.

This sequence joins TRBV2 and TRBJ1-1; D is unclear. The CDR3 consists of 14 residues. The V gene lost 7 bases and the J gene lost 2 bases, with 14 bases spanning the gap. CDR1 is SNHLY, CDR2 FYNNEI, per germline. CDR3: CASNSPGLNTEAFF. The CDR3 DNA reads TGTGCCAGCAACTCTCCGGGCCTTAACACTGAAGCTTTCTTT. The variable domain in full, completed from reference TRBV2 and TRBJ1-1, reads EPEVTQTPSHQVTQMGQEVILRCVPISNHLYFYWYRQILGQKVEFLVSFYNNEISEKSEIFDDQFSVERPDGSNFTLKIRSTKLEDSAMYFCASNSPGLNTEAFFGQGTRLTVV.

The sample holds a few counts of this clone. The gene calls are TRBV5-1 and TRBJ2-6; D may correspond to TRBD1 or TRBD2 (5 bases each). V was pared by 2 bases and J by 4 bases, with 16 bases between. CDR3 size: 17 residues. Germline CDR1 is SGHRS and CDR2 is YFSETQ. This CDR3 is CASSFTGHGSGANVLTF. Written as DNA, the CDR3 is TGCGCCAGCAGCTTCACGGGGCATGGCTCCGGGGCCAACGTCCTGACTTTC.

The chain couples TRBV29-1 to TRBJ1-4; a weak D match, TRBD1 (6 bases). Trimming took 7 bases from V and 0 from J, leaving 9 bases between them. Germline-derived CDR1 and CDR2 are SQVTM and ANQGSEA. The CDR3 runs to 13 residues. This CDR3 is CSARTATNEKLFF. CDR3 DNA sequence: TGCAGCGCCAGGACAGCAACTAATGAAAAACTGTTTTTT.

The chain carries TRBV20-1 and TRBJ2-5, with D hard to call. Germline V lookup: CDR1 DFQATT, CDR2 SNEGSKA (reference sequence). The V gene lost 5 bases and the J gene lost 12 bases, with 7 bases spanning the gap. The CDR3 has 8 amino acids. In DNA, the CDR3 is TGCAGTGCTGGATGGAAGTACTTC. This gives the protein CSAGWKYF.

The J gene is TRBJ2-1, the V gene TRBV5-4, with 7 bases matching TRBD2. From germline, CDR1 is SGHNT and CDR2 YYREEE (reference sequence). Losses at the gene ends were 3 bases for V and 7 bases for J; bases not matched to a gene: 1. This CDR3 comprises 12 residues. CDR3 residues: CASSWEGNEQFF. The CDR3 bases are TGTGCCAGCAGCTGGGAGGGGAATGAGCAGTTCTTC.

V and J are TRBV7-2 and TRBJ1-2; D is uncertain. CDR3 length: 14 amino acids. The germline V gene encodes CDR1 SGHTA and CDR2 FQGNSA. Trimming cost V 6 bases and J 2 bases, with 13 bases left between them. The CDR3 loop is CASRSHGDNYGYTF. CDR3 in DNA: TGTGCCAGCAGATCTCACGGCGACAACTATGGCTACACCTTC.

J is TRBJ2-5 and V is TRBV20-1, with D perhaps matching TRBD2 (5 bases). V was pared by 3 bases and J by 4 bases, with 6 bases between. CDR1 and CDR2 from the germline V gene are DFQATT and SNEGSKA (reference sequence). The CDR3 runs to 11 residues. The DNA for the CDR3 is TGCAGTGCTAGCGGAGGAGAGACCCAGTACTTC. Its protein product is CSASGGETQYF.

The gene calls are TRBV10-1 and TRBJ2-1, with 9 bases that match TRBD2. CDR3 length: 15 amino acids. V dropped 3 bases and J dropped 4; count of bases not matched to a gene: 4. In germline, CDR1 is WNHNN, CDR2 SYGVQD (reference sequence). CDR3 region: CASSEKAGGYNEQFF. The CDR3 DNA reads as TGCGCCAGCAGTGAAAAAGCGGGGGGTTACAATGAGCAGTTCTTC.